This section outlines one T cell receptor (beta chain) sequence together with its context. This entry is derived from a study of blood T cells in healthy people across ages. Then a second PCR, running about 6 to 11 cycles, was carried out with a sample-barcoded 5' primer and a J-beta primer mix. TCRdb reprocessed the 5' RACE reads with MiXCR, giving one entry per CDR3 protein. This table has about 730,000 distinct CDR3 sequences, 43% appearing once. The CDR3 is made up of 15 amino acids. V was trimmed by 4 bases and J by 0 bases, leaving 12 bases between them. The germline gives CDR1 SGHTA, CDR2 FQGNSA.

Material: blood. This chain links TRBV7-2 with TRBJ2-5; weak D call: TRBD2 (6 bases). The sequence was obtained from a woman aged 55-70 years in good health. This chain's CDR3 is CASSSARGYQETQYF. The CDR3 nucleotides read TGTGCCAGCAGCTCCGCCCGGGGGTACCAAGAGACCCAGTACTTC.